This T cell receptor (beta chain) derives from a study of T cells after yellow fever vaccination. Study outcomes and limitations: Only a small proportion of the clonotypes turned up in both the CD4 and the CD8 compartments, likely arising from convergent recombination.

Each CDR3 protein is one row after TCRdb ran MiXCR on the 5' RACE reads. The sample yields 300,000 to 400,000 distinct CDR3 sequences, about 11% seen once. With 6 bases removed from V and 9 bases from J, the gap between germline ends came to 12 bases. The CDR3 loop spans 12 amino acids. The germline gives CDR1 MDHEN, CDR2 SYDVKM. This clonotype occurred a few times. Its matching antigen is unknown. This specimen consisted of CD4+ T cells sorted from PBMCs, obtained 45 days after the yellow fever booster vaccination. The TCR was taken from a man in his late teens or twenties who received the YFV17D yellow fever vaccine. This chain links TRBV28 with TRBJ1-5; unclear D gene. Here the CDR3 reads CASSSLLGPQHF. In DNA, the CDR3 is TGTGCCAGCAGCTCGCTGCTAGGGCCCCAGCATTTT.